This T cell receptor beta chain stems from a study of blood T cell repertoires in COVID-19. This CDR3 spans 15 amino acids. Unmatched junction bases numbered 8, after V lost 5 bases and J lost 2 bases. Germline V CDR1 and CDR2: MNHNY, SVGAGI (reference sequence). The repertoire was sequenced with immunoSEQ multiplex PCR; TCRdb's copy has only in-frame clones and lacks some. The data show about 240,000 clones, 87% seen once. The sequenced sample was peripheral blood. The chain uses TRBV6-6 and TRBJ1-2; 7 bases are a match to TRBD1. The clonotype was recovered from a man aged 55 to 70 who had recovered from COVID-19. The CDR3 region has the DNA TGTGCCAGCAGTGGCCGGGACAGCGCAAACTATGGCTACACCTTC. It specifies CASSGRDSANYGYTF.